The rows below give T cell receptor beta chains drawn from one sample of a study of a mutant IDH1 vaccine in newly diagnosed glioma. Their specific antigens are unknown. Produced via immunoSEQ multiplex PCR; TCRdb's table is partial and in-frame only. The sample carries about 61,000 clones, 80% recorded once. The starting material was PBMCs, obtained from a glioma patient whose treatment included an IDH1 peptide vaccine. The receptor source for this set is a man aged 50-60 years with glioma. Both conserved end residues are part of each CDR3. D genes are given only for firm matches. Not every row has a clone size; where given, it reads once, few, many or a size class.

TRBJ1-1,14,once,TRBV7-9,NA,TGTGCCAGCAGCGGGCGAAGGTGGGAGGCTGAAGCTTTCTTT,CASSGRRWEAEAFF
TRBJ1-6,15,NA,TRBV2,TRBD1,TGTGCCAGCAGGAAGGACAGGACTTATAATTCACCCCTCCACTTT,CASRKDRTYNSPLHF
TRBJ2-3,12,NA,TRBV7-6,NA,TGTGCCAGCAGCTCCAGGGGTGATACGCAGTATTTT,CASSSRGDTQYF
TRBJ2-4,18,NA,TRBV5-6,TRBD2,TGTGCCAGCAGCTTACGGGGGCTAGCGGGGGGGCCCAAAAACATTCAGTACTTC,CASSLRGLAGGPKNIQYF
TRBJ2-1,15,once,TRBV30,TRBD1,TGTGCCTGGACCGGGACAGGCGGTCTCTACAATGAGCAGTTCTTC,CAWTGTGGLYNEQFF
TRBJ1-2,13,NA,TRBV7-6,TRBD1,TGTGCCAGCGCTCGTCAGGGGGCCGAAGGCTACACCTTC,CASARQGAEGYTF
TRBJ2-7,16,NA,TRBV5-1,TRBD1,TGCGCCAGCAGCTTATCCCGCACAGGGGATGATTACGAGCAGTACTTC,CASSLSRTGDDYEQYF
TRBJ2-2,15,NA,TRBV7-8,TRBD1,TGTGCCAGCAGCCCGGAGACAGGGGTTACCGGGGAGCTGTTTTTT,CASSPETGVTGELFF
TRBJ2-3,18,NA,TRBV9,TRBD2,TGTGCCAGCAGCTCAGAGGGACTAGCGGGAGGGTTCACAGATACGCAGTATTTT,CASSSEGLAGGFTDTQYF
TRBJ1-1,12,few,TRBV30,NA,TGTGCCTGGAGCCGTACCAACACTGAAGCTTTCTTT,CAWSRTNTEAFF
TRBJ2-3,15,NA,TRBV15,TRBD2,TGTGCCACCAGCGGACCACTAGCGAACACAGATACGCAGTATTTT,CATSGPLANTDTQYF
TRBJ1-1,16,NA,TRBV19,NA,TGTGCCAGTAGCACCAGGGGAGAAGGGATGAACACTGAAGCTTTCTTT,CASSTRGEGMNTEAFF
TRBJ2-5,12,NA,TRBV9,NA,TGTGCCAGCAGCCCCCACCAAGAGACCCAGTACTTC,CASSPHQETQYF
TRBJ2-7,15,NA,TRBV27,NA,TGTGCCAGCAGTTCACGGGACACCGGCTCCTACGAGCAGTACTTC,CASSSRDTGSYEQYF
TRBJ1-5,17,once,TRBV18,TRBD1,TGTGCCAGCTCACTCTACAGGGGCCAGGGGAGCAATCAGCCCCAGCATTTT,CASSLYRGQGSNQPQHF
TRBJ1-5,15,once,TRBV7-7,TRBD1,TGTGCCAGCAGCAGACCCCGGGACAGGGTTCAGCCCCAGCATTTT,CASSRPRDRVQPQHF
TRBJ2-1,14,NA,TRBV10-1,TRBD1,TGCGCCAGCAGTGAGGGGGGACAGAACAATGAGCAGTTCTTC,CASSEGGQNNEQFF
TRBJ2-1,13,NA,TRBV6-4,TRBD1,TGTGCCAGCAGTGACTCCAGGGGGCGTGAGCAGTTCTTC,CASSDSRGREQFF
TRBJ2-3,16,NA,TRBV5-6,TRBD2,TGTGCCAGTTCTCACCTAGCGGGGGGGCAGGCAGATACGCAGTATTTT,CASSHLAGGQADTQYF
TRBJ2-5,14,NA,TRBV6-5,NA,TGTGCCACCCTTCGCGTCAGGGCGTCAGAGACCCAGTACTTC,CATLRVRASETQYF
TRBJ1-1,13,few,TRBV7-6,NA,TGTGCCAGCAGCTACCAGCCGAACACTGAAGCTTTCTTT,CASSYQPNTEAFF
TRBJ2-7,14,NA,TRBV19,TRBD1,TGTGCCAGTAGTCAGGGGGCGCCTACCTACGAGCAGTACTTC,CASSQGAPTYEQYF
TRBJ1-1,14,NA,TRBV5-1,NA,TGCGCCAGCAGCTTGCAGGGGACGGGCACTGAAGCTTTCTTT,CASSLQGTGTEAFF
TRBJ1-1,14,NA,TRBV19,NA,TGTGCCAGTAGTTCCAGCAGGGGTGGAACTGAAGCTTTCTTT,CASSSSRGGTEAFF
TRBJ1-5,16,few,TRBV27,NA,TGTGCCAGCAGTCCCATACCCCAGGGTAGCAATCAGCCCCAGCATTTT,CASSPIPQGSNQPQHF
TRBJ2-5,13,NA,TRBV11-2,NA,TGTGCCAGCAGCTCAGGACAGCAAGAGACCCAGTACTTC,CASSSGQQETQYF
TRBJ2-3,15,few,TRBV2,TRBD1,TGTGCCAGCAGTCCTTCGACAGGGAACGAGGATACGCAGTATTTT,CASSPSTGNEDTQYF
TRBJ2-5,18,NA,TRBV4-1,NA,TGCGCCAGCAGCCTCAGCGGCCCCTTGGCGGAGTACCAAGAGACCCAGTACTTC,CASSLSGPLAEYQETQYF
TRBJ1-4,14,NA,TRBV19,TRBD1,TGTGCCAGTAGTTGGGGGACAGGGAATGAAAAACTGTTTTTT,CASSWGTGNEKLFF
TRBJ2-1,15,NA,TRBV7-9,TRBD1,TGTGCCAGCAGCATACACAGGGGAGAGTACAATGAGCAGTTCTTC,CASSIHRGEYNEQFF
TRBJ2-1,15,NA,TRBV28,TRBD2,TGTGCCAGCAGTCCTCTAGCGGAGATCTACAATGAGCAGTTCTTC,CASSPLAEIYNEQFF
TRBJ2-7,14,NA,TRBV5-1,NA,TGCGCCAGCAGCACGGACGGCTTAGGGTACGAGCAGTACTTC,CASSTDGLGYEQYF
TRBJ2-5,13,few,TRBV4-1,NA,TGCGCCAGCAGGAAAGGGGTTCAAGAGACCCAGTACTTC,CASRKGVQETQYF
TRBJ2-6,14,NA,TRBV7-6,NA,TGTGCCAGCACCCCAGTTGGTGGGGCCAACGTCCTGACTTTC,CASTPVGGANVLTF
TRBJ2-3,18,NA,TRBV4-3,NA,TGCGCCAGCAGCCTAGCCATTCCTGGAGTGCAGCGCACAGATACGCAGTATTTT,CASSLAIPGVQRTDTQYF
TRBJ2-7,16,NA,TRBV6-4,TRBD2,TGTGCCAGCAGTGACCCAGGTGAAGCGGGGGCCTACGAGCAGTACTTC,CASSDPGEAGAYEQYF
TRBJ2-2,16,NA,TRBV7-9,NA,TGTGCCAGCAGCCTAGTACAGGGTGTACGGACCGGGGAGCTGTTTTTT,CASSLVQGVRTGELFF
TRBJ2-2,15,NA,TRBV19,TRBD1,TGTGCCAGTAGTTTCGGACAGGGATTTACCGGGGAGCTGTTTTTT,CASSFGQGFTGELFF
TRBJ1-1,14,few,TRBV18,TRBD1,TGTGCCAGCTCACCGGAGACAGGGGAATGGAAAGCTTTCTTT,CASSPETGEWKAFF
TRBJ1-2,13,few,TRBV4-1,NA,TGCGCCAGCAGCCCCGGGAATATCGCGGGGTACACCTTC,CASSPGNIAGYTF
TRBJ1-2,13,few,TRBV5-1,NA,TGCGCCAGCAGCATCTTGATGGGTGGCGGCTACACCTTC,CASSILMGGGYTF
TRBJ2-1,14,NA,TRBV11-3,NA,TGTGCCAGCACCCGCCGGTCAGGCAACAATGAGCAGTTCTTC,CASTRRSGNNEQFF
TRBJ2-7,12,NA,TRBV5-1,NA,TGCGCCAGCAGCTTGGCCTCTCGGGAGCAGTACTTC,CASSLASREQYF
TRBJ2-1,15,NA,TRBV5-4,TRBD2,TGTGCCAGCAGCTTAGCGGGAGGGGGGATTCGTGAGCAGTTCTTC,CASSLAGGGIREQFF
TRBJ2-2,18,NA,TRBV4-2,NA,TGTGCCAGCAGCCAAGATATGTGGCGGGGAGAGAACACCGGGGAGCTGTTTTTT,CASSQDMWRGENTGELFF
TRBJ1-5,14,NA,TRBV7-6,NA,TGTGCCAGCAGCTTAGGTGGGCAGAATCAGCCCCAGCATTTT,CASSLGGQNQPQHF
TRBJ2-7,13,once,TRBV6-1,TRBD1,TGTGCCAGCGGACAGGTGCCCTCCTACGAGCAGTACTTC,CASGQVPSYEQYF
TRBJ2-7,12,NA,TRBV13,NA,TGTGCCAGCAGCTCCAGGGCCTACGAGCAGTACTTC,CASSSRAYEQYF
TRBJ2-5,13,NA,TRBV11-2,TRBD1,TGTGCCAGCAGCTTTGACAGGGGAGAGACCCAGTACTTC,CASSFDRGETQYF
TRBJ2-7,13,NA,TRBV19,TRBD1,TGTGCCAGTAGTTTCGGACAGGTGGACGAGCAGTACTTC,CASSFGQVDEQYF
TRBJ1-2,16,NA,TRBV7-2,NA,TGTGCCAGCAGCTCCATCTCCAACGGCGGTAACTATGGCTACACCTTC,CASSSISNGGNYGYTF
TRBJ2-1,11,few,TRBV7-2,NA,TGTGCCAGCAGCTCGGCCCTAGTACTGTTCTTC,CASSSALVLFF
TRBJ1-4,14,NA,TRBV9,TRBD1,TGTGCCAGCAGCGCCGGGACAGGGAACGAAAAACTGTTTTTT,CASSAGTGNEKLFF
TRBJ1-2,16,NA,TRBV18,TRBD1,TGTGCCAGCTCACCCGCACCGGGACAGGGTCACTATGGCTACACCTTC,CASSPAPGQGHYGYTF